A selection of T cell receptor beta chains follows, all from one sample in a study of CD8+CD57+ T cells in acquired aplastic anemia. TCRdb reprocessed the reads with MiXCR, giving one entry per CDR3 protein. The sample has some 16,000 distinct CDR3 sequences, 30% to 45% seen once. Sequenced: CD8+CD57+ T cells sorted from PBMCs. The receptor set was obtained from a human donor with aplastic anemia. The CDR3 runs from the conserved cysteine through the conserved F or W. The D gene is left open where the match is weak. For some rows the clone size is stated as once, few or many, or as a class when expanded; others skip it.

d_gene,j_gene,len,abundance,v_gene,CDR3aa,CDR3nt
.,TRBJ2-7,12,.,TRBV20-1,CSASRQTGEQYF,TGCAGTGCTAGTCGGCAGACGGGAGAGCAGTACTTC
.,TRBJ2-5,13,.,TRBV4-3,CASSQVEWETQYF,TGCGCCAGCAGCCAAGTTGAGTGGGAGACCCAGTACTTC
.,TRBJ1-4,12,.,TRBV29-1,CSVGRVGEKLFF,TGCAGCGTTGGACGAGTAGGAGAAAAACTGTTTTTT
TRBD1,TRBJ1-2,14,.,TRBV10-3,CAISESNRGYGYTF,TGTGCCATCAGTGAGTCGAACAGGGGCTATGGCTACACCTTC
.,TRBJ2-7,13,.,TRBV29-1,CSVVEPSSYEQYF,TGCAGCGTTGTGGAACCGAGCTCCTACGAGCAGTACTTC
.,TRBJ2-3,16,medium-sized,TRBV6-2/TRBV6-3,CASSYSLWGVTDTQYF,TGTGCCAGCAGTTACTCCCTATGGGGGGTTACAGATACGCAGTATTTT
.,TRBJ2-7,15,.,TRBV29-1,CSVEDSGQPPYGQYF,TGCAGCGTTGAAGATTCAGGACAGCCTCCTTACGGGCAGTACTTC
TRBD1,TRBJ2-5,15,few,TRBV4-2,CASSQAGQGVETQYF,TGTGCCAGCAGCCAAGCCGGACAGGGGGTCGAGACCCAGTACTTC
.,TRBJ2-7,12,few,TRBV9,CASSVGSNEQYF,TGTGCCAGCAGCGTAGGGAGCAACGAGCAGTACTTC
.,TRBJ1-4,16,many,TRBV6-5,CASSYPPPLIEEKLFF,TGTGCCAGCAGTTACCCCCCACCCTTGATAGAGGAAAAACTGTTTTTT
.,TRBJ2-5,13,many,TRBV15,CATSSRRQETQYF,TGTGCCACCAGCAGTCGCAGGCAAGAGACCCAGTACTTC
.,TRBJ2-5,17,.,TRBV14,CASSPRRGKGREETQYF,TGTGCCAGCAGCCCCCGGAGGGGAAAGGGCCGGGAAGAGACCCAGTACTTC
TRBD2,TRBJ2-5,16,.,TRBV3-1,CASSQEASGGGETQYF,TGTGCCAGCAGCCAAGAGGCTAGCGGGGGTGGGGAGACCCAGTACTTC
.,TRBJ2-3,13,many,TRBV10-3,CASYRSGADTQYF,TGTGCCAGCTACAGGTCTGGGGCAGATACGCAGTATTTT
TRBD2,TRBJ2-3,16,many,TRBV24-1,CATSDLWGGGIDTQYF,TGTGCCACCAGTGATTTGTGGGGCGGGGGGATAGATACGCAGTATTTT
TRBD1,TRBJ2-7,15,many,TRBV5-5,CASSLAGQVTYEQYF,TGTGCCAGCAGCTTGGCGGGACAGGTGACCTACGAGCAGTACTTC
TRBD1,TRBJ1-1,17,once,TRBV12-3/TRBV12-4,CASSLAPTQGLGTEAFF,TGTGCCAGCAGTTTAGCCCCCACACAGGGGCTAGGAACTGAAGCTTTCTTT
.,TRBJ2-7,16,many,TRBV3-1,CASSRTEGELTYEQYF,TGTGCCAGCAGCCGAACCGAGGGGGAACTTACCTACGAGCAGTACTTC
.,TRBJ2-1,13,many,TRBV7-3,CASSYLGGDEQFF,TGTGCCAGCAGCTATCTGGGGGGTGATGAGCAGTTCTTC
.,TRBJ2-7,13,.,TRBV2,CASTRGSSYEQYF,TGTGCCAGCACGCGGGGCAGCTCCTACGAGCAGTACTTC
.,TRBJ2-2,11,.,TRBV5-1,CASSLAGELFF,TGCGCCAGCAGCTTGGCCGGGGAGCTGTTTTTT
TRBD2,TRBJ2-7,14,.,TRBV9,CASNLAGGNYEQYF,TGTGCCAGCAACTTGGCGGGAGGAAACTACGAGCAGTACTTC
TRBD2,TRBJ2-3,16,many,TRBV6-1,CASSEFGLAGTDTQYF,TGTGCCAGCAGTGAGTTTGGGCTAGCGGGGACAGATACGCAGTATTTT
.,TRBJ2-1,15,many,TRBV7-9,CASSTQRGVRNEQFF,TGTGCCAGCAGCACACAAAGGGGGGTTCGGAATGAGCAGTTCTTC
.,TRBJ1-6,17,.,TRBV20-1,CSARDVVRAGENSPLHF,TGCAGTGCTAGAGATGTGGTCCGCGCGGGCGAGAATTCACCCCTCCACTTT
.,TRBJ2-5,14,.,TRBV28,CASSLLQGWETQYF,TGTGCCAGCAGTTTATTGCAGGGGTGGGAGACCCAGTACTTC
TRBD1,TRBJ2-7,13,.,TRBV29-1,CRIDRASSYEQYF,TGCAGGATTGACAGGGCGAGCTCCTACGAGCAGTACTTC
TRBD2,TRBJ2-2,15,.,TRBV12-3/TRBV12-4,CASSIAGEHTGELFF,TGTGCCAGCAGTATAGCGGGAGAGCACACCGGGGAGCTGTTTTTT
TRBD2,TRBJ2-7,15,few,TRBV20-1,CSADGVAGGSYEQYF,TGCAGTGCTGACGGTGTAGCGGGAGGCTCCTACGAGCAGTACTTC
TRBD1,TRBJ2-3,13,.,TRBV24-1,CATSDLTGGTQYF,TGTGCCACCAGTGATTTAACAGGGGGTACGCAGTATTTT
.,TRBJ2-3,16,many,TRBV9,CASSVAPGFLTDTQYF,TGTGCCAGCAGCGTAGCTCCGGGATTTTTGACAGATACGCAGTATTTT
.,TRBJ2-2,13,.,TRBV7-9,CASRVGSTGELFF,TGTGCCAGCAGGGTCGGGTCCACCGGGGAGCTGTTTTTT
.,TRBJ2-1,17,.,TRBV9,CASSPLTGPMTNNEQFF,TGTGCCAGCAGCCCCCTAACGGGCCCGATGACTAACAATGAGCAGTTCTTC
.,TRBJ1-6,15,many,TRBV19,CASSIRRATNSPLHF,TGTGCCAGTAGTATAAGGAGAGCTACTAATTCACCCCTCCACTTT
.,TRBJ2-5,14,few,TRBV20-1,CSARWGGRHETQYF,TGCAGTGCTAGATGGGGGGGGCGTCACGAGACCCAGTACTTC
.,TRBJ1-5,14,many,TRBV12-3/TRBV12-4,CASSLANGNQPQHF,TGTGCCAGCAGTTTAGCTAACGGCAATCAGCCCCAGCATTTT
TRBD1,TRBJ1-2,14,.,TRBV2,CASTGTGGDRGYTF,TGTGCCAGCACCGGGACAGGGGGCGATCGGGGCTACACCTTC
.,TRBJ1-1,15,few,TRBV4-1,CASSQGEQGGTEAFF,TGCGCCAGCAGCCAAGGGGAACAGGGAGGCACTGAAGCTTTCTTT
TRBD1,TRBJ2-7,11,many,TRBV29-1,CSVGDSYEQYF,TGCAGCGTAGGGGACAGTTACGAGCAGTACTTC
TRBD1,TRBJ2-5,13,.,TRBV5-5,CASSSHRGQTQYF,TGTGCCAGCAGCTCCCACAGGGGGCAGACCCAGTACTTC
TRBD1,TRBJ1-2,15,.,TRBV9,CASSVGGQATYGYTF,TGTGCCAGCAGCGTAGGGGGACAGGCGACCTATGGCTACACCTTC
.,TRBJ1-2,11,.,TRBV10-2,CASYGGSRCTF,TGCGCCAGCTATGGGGGTTCTCGCTGCACCTTC
TRBD1,TRBJ2-3,15,.,TRBV6-4,CAGHSPGQGETTQYF,TGTGCCGGCCACTCTCCCGGACAGGGGGAAACGACGCAGTATTTT
TRBD1,TRBJ1-2,16,.,TRBV15,CATKIVWTGGSHGFTF,TGTGCCACCAAAATTGTTTGGACAGGGGGTTCCCATGGCTTCACCTTC
TRBD2,TRBJ2-1,17,few,TRBV10-3,CAISGTGGTSGWDEQFF,TGTGCCATCAGTGGGACAGGGGGGACTAGCGGGTGGGATGAGCAGTTCTTC
.,TRBJ1-2,14,.,TRBV7-8,CASSLAGGHYGYTF,TGTGCCAGCAGCTTAGCCGGGGGGCACTATGGCTACACCTTC
.,TRBJ1-2,17,once,TRBV14,CASSQVVGGAVNYGYTF,TGTGCCAGCAGCCAAGTTGTTGGGGGAGCTGTCAACTATGGCTACACCTTC
.,TRBJ2-3,12,.,TRBV12-3/TRBV12-4,CASSSTLDTQYF,TGTGCCAGCAGTTCTACCTTAGATACGCAGTATTTT
.,TRBJ1-2,14,.,TRBV19,CASSSGVANYGYTF,TGTGCCAGTAGTTCAGGGGTGGCGAACTATGGCTACACCTTC
.,TRBJ1-2,12,.,TRBV20-1,CSSQGRPYVYTF,TGCAGTAGCCAAGGACGGCCTTATGTCTACACCTTC
.,TRBJ2-1,13,many,TRBV3-1,CASSPSSYNEQFF,TGTGCCAGCAGCCCGAGCTCCTACAATGAGCAGTTCTTC
TRBD1,TRBJ1-3,14,.,TRBV2,CASSEGQGENTIYF,TGTGCCAGCAGTGAAGGACAGGGTGAAAACACCATATATTTT
.,TRBJ2-1,16,.,TRBV9,CASSVQGNDLYNEQFF,TGTGCCAGCAGCGTGCAGGGTAATGACCTCTACAATGAGCAGTTCTTC
.,TRBJ1-1,14,.,TRBV6-1,CASSEGTENTEAFF,TGTGCCAGCAGTGAAGGTACGGAAAACACTGAAGCTTTCTTT
.,TRBJ2-6,14,many,TRBV12-3/TRBV12-4,CASREGSGANVLTF,TGTGCCAGCAGAGAGGGGTCTGGGGCCAACGTCCTGACTTTC